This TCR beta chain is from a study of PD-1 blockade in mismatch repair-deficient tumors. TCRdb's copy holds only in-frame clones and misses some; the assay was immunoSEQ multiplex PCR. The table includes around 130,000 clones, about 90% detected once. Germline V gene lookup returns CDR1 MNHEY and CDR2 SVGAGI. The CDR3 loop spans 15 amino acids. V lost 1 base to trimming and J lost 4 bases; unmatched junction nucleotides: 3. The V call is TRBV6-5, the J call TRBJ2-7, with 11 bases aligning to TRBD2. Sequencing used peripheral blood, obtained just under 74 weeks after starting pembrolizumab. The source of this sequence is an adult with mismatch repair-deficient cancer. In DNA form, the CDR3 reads TGTGCCAGCAGTTACTTAGCGGGAGGGAGGTACGAGCAGTACTTC. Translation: CASSYLAGGRYEQYF.